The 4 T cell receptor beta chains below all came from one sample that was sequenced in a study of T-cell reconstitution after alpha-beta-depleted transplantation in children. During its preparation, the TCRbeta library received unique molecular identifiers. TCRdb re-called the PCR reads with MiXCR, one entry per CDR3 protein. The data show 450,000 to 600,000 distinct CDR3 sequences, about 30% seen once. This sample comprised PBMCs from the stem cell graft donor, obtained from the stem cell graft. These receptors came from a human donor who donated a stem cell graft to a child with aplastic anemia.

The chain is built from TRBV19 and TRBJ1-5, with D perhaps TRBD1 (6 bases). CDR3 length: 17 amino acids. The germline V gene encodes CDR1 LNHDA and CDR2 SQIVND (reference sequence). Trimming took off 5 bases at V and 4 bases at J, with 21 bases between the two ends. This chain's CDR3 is CASSFTRTPTGNQPQHF. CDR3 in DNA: TGTGCCAGTAGTTTTACCCGGACACCCACAGGGAATCAGCCCCAGCATTTT.

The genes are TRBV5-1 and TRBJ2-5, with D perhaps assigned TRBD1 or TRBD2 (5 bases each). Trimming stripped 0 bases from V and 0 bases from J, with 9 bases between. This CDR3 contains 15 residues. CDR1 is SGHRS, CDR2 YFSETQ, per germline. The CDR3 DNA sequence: TGCGCCAGCAGCTTGGAGGGACGAGACCAAGAGACCCAGTACTTC. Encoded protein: CASSLEGRDQETQYF.

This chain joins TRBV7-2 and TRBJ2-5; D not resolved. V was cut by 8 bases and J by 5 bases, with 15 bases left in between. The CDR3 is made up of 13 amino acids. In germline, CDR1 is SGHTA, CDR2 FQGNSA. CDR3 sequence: CASGSGLRETQYF. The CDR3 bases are TGTGCCAGCGGCTCGGGCCTTAGGGAGACCCAGTACTTC.

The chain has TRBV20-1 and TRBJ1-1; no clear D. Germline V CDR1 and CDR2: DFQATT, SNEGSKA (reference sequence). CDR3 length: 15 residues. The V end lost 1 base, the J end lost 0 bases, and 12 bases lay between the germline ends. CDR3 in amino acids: CSARGGAVMNTEAFF. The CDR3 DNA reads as TGCAGTGCTAGAGGAGGAGCAGTCATGAACACTGAAGCTTTCTTT.